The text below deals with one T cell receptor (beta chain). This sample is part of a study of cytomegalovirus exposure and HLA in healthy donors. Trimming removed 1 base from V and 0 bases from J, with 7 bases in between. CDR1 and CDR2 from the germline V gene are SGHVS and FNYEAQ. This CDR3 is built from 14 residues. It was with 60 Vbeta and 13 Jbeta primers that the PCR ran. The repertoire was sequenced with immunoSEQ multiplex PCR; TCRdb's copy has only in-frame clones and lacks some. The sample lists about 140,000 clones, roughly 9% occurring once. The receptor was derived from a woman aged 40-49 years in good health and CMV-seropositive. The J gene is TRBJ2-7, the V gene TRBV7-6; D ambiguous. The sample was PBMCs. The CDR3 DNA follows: TGTGCCAGCAGCTTAGATCGGAGCTCCTACGAGCAGTACTTC. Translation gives CASSLDRSSYEQYF. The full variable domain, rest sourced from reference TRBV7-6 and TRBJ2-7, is GAGVSQSPRYKVTKRGQDVALRCDPISGHVSLYWYRQALGQGPEFLTYFNYEAQQDKSGLPNDRFSAERPEGSISTLTIQRTEQRDSAMYRCASSLDRSSYEQYFGPGTRLTVT.